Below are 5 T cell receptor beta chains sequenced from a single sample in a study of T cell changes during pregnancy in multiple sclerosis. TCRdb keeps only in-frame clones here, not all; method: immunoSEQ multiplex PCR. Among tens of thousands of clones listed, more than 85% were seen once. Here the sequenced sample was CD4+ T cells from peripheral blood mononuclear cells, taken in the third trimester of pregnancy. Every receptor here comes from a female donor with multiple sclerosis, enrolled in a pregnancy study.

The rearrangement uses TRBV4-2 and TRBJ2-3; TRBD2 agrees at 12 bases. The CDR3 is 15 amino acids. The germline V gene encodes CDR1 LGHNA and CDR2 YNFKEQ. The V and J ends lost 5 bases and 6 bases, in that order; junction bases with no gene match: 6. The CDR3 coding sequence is TGTGCCAGCAGCATTCAGACTAGCGGGAGCGATACGCAGTATTTT. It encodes CASSIQTSGSDTQYF.

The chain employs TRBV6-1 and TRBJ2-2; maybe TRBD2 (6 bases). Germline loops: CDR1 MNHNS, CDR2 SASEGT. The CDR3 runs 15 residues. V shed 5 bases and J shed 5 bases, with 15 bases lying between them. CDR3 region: CASSLEGARTGELFF. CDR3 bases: TGTGCCAGCAGTCTGGAGGGCGCGAGGACCGGGGAGCTGTTTTTT.

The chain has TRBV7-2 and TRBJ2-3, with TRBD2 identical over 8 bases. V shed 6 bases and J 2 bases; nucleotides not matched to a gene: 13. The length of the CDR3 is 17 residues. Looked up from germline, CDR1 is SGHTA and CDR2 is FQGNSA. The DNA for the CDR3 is TGTGCCAGCAGTTCCAGCGGGGGCTCCTCCTACACAGATACGCAGTATTTT. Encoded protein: CASSSSGGSSYTDTQYF.

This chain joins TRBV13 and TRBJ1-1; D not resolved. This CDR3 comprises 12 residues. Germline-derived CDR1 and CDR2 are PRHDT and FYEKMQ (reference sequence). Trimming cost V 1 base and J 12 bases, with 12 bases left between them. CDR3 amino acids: CASSLEGSGSFF. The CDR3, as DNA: TGTGCCAGCAGCTTAGAGGGCAGCGGTTCTTTCTTT.

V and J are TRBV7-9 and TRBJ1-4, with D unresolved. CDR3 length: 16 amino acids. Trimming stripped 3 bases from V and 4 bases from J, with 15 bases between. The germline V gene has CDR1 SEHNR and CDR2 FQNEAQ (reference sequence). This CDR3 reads CASSFLVGGGNEKLFF. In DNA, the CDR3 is TGTGCCAGCAGCTTTTTGGTTGGAGGCGGTAATGAAAAACTGTTTTTT.